This record covers a single T cell receptor beta chain. Antigen specificity is unknown. The data were taken from a study of T cell responses to AZD1222 COVID-19 vaccine. About the study: Doses given second, at about 4 or about 12 weeks, were pooled. Study results and caveats: The reported proportion of spike-specific TCRs targeting unmutated variant regions was nearly half.

Sequenced by immunoSEQ multiplex PCR; TCRdb stores in-frame clones only, minus some. The repertoire holds over 100,000 clones, with approximately 90% as singletons. The TCR comes from an adult in good health. The source material was peripheral blood, sampled on day 0 of AZD1222 vaccination.

The CDR3 region is CASSPGTGGLTGELFF. The CDR3 DNA is TGTGCCAGCAGCCCAGGGACAGGGGGCTTGACCGGGGAGCTGTTTTTT. The J gene is TRBJ2-2, the V gene TRBV7-3, with 12 bases matching TRBD1. This CDR3 has 16 amino acids. The germline gives CDR1 SGHTA, CDR2 FQGTGA. J gave up 5 bases and V 5 bases, and 6 bases lay outside the gene matches.